Shown below are 11 T cell receptor beta chains from a single sample sequenced in a study of shared clonotypes between healthy human individuals. Sequenced by immunoSEQ multiplex PCR; TCRdb stores in-frame clones only, minus some. The sample lists around 2,000,000 clones, 85% to 95% occurring once. The sequenced sample consisted of naive CD4+ T cells sorted from blood. Described subset: CD45RA+ positively selected. Receptors originate from a man younger than 35 in good health.

This rearrangement joins TRBV6-1 to TRBJ1-3, with D hard to call. CDR3 length: 13 residues. Per the germline V gene, CDR1 is MNHNS and CDR2 is SASEGT. Trimming removed 1 base from V and 7 bases from J, with 8 bases in between. This CDR3 is CASSEGSWNTIYF. The CDR3 bases are TGTGCCAGCAGTGAAGGATCTTGGAACACCATATATTTT.

This chain uses TRBV7-8 with TRBJ1-4; tentative D call: TRBD1 (5 bases). The CDR3 consists of 13 residues. The V gene lost 4 bases and the J gene lost 8 bases, with 11 bases spanning the gap. Germline V gene sequence: CDR1 SGHVS, CDR2 FQNEAQ. The chain's CDR3 is CASSSTGAEKLFF. The CDR3 nucleotides read TGTGCCAGCAGCTCAACCGGGGCGGAAAAACTGTTTTTT.

J is TRBJ2-6 and V is TRBV30, with D perhaps being TRBD1 or TRBD2 (5 bases each). V was clipped by 5 bases and J by 5 bases, with 16 bases between them. The CDR3 is 15 residues long. CDR1 and CDR2 (germline): GTSNPN, SVGIG (reference sequence). CDR3 loop: CAWSPGRRWANVLTF. The CDR3 DNA sequence: TGTGCCTGGTCACCGGGACGACGCTGGGCCAACGTCCTGACTTTC.

The chain couples TRBV5-5 to TRBJ1-1, with D perhaps matching TRBD1 (6 bases). The CDR3 spans 13 residues. The V end lost 4 bases, the J end lost 4 bases, and 11 bases lay between the germline ends. Germline V CDR1 and CDR2: SGHKS, YYEKEE (reference sequence). The CDR3 loop reads CASSPTGATEAFF. CDR3 DNA: TGTGCCAGCAGCCCTACGGGGGCCACTGAAGCTTTCTTT.

V usage is TRBV28 and J usage is TRBJ2-3; D is ambiguous. Germline V lookup: CDR1 MDHEN, CDR2 SYDVKM. CDR3 length: 16 residues. V lost 5 bases and J 5 bases, leaving 20 bases between the germline ends. CDR3 nucleotides: TGTGCCAGCAGTGTTAAGAAGTTCCAAGGTGGAGATACGCAGTATTTT. This translates into CASSVKKFQGGDTQYF.

J is TRBJ2-3 and V is TRBV6-1; 10 bases line up with TRBD2. This CDR3 spans 14 amino acids. Germline V gene lookup returns CDR1 MNHNS and CDR2 SASEGT. After removal of 4 bases from V and 8 bases from J, the junction contained 6 bases not matched to a gene. The CDR3 coding sequence is TGTGCCAGCAGTGTGACTAGCGGGCAAGCTACGCAGTATTTT. Protein product: CASSVTSGQATQYF.

The gene calls are TRBV10-3 and TRBJ2-5; D ambiguous. Between the trimmed V and J ends, which lost 10 bases and 5 bases, there was a span of 11 bases. There are 11 residues in the CDR3. Germline V lookup: CDR1 ENHRY, CDR2 SYGVKD. In DNA, the CDR3 is TGTGCCACCAGCTCCCCGGAGACCCAGTACTTC. Protein product: CATSSPETQYF.

The chain recombines TRBV27 with TRBJ2-5; D call uncertain. In germline, CDR1 is MNHEY, CDR2 SMNVEV (reference sequence). With 5 bases removed from V and 7 bases from J, the gap between germline ends came to 20 bases. This CDR3 is built from 15 residues. The CDR3 loop reads CASSPRTSGVGTQYF. The CDR3 DNA reads TGTGCCAGCAGTCCTAGGACCTCAGGTGTGGGGACCCAGTACTTC.

The CDR3 protein is CASSLEGTAGNTIYF. For the CDR3, the DNA is TGCGCCAGCAGCTTGGAAGGGACAGCTGGAAACACCATATATTTT. The rearrangement uses TRBV5-1 and TRBJ1-3, with 7 bases identical to TRBD1. CDR3 length: 15 amino acids. V lost 0 bases and J lost 2; bases outside the gene matches: 2. The germline V gene encodes CDR1 SGHRS and CDR2 YFSETQ.

The chain carries TRBV28 and TRBJ2-7; D call uncertain. CDR1 and CDR2 from the germline V gene are MDHEN and SYDVKM. Trimming removed 6 bases from V and 2 bases from J, with 20 bases in between. The length of the CDR3 is 16 residues. DNA for the CDR3: TGTGCCAGCAGCCCCCGATGGCCCCGTGGAACCTACGAGCAGTACTTC. It translates to CASSPRWPRGTYEQYF.

This clone has just one count. The chain combines TRBV6-1 with TRBJ2-7, with 9 bases that match TRBD1. The CDR3 consists of 14 residues. Germline trimming cut 3 bases from V and 6 bases from J; bases unmatched to any gene: 6. Germline V gene sequence: CDR1 MNHNS, CDR2 SASEGT. This CDR3 reads CASSEPGQGSEQYF. In nucleotides, the CDR3 is TGTGCCAGCAGTGAGCCCGGACAGGGGTCCGAGCAGTACTTC.